These T cell receptor beta chains were read from a single sample in a study of blood T cell repertoires in COVID-19. Libraries were prepared by immunoSEQ multiplex PCR; TCRdb keeps only in-frame clonotypes and omits some of them. Among about 240,000 clones listed, 82% were seen once. The sample was peripheral blood. All receptors derive from a woman at least 80 years old with COVID-19, enrolled during active disease. CDR3s include the opening cysteine and the closing phenylalanine or tryptophan. D genes are given only for firm matches. For some rows the clone size is stated as once, few or many, or as a class when expanded; others skip it.

d_gene	j_gene	v_gene	abundance	CDR3aa	CDR3nt
TRBD1	TRBJ2-7	TRBV27	NA	CASSRGQGAYSEQYF	TGTGCCAGCAGCAGGGGACAGGGGGCGTACAGCGAGCAGTACTTC
TRBD2	TRBJ2-1	TRBV10-3	once	CAISPSGGVGNEQFF	TGTGCCATCAGCCCTAGCGGGGGAGTCGGGAATGAGCAGTTCTTC
TRBD1	TRBJ2-2	TRBV13	NA	CASSHLQTGVNTGELFF	TGTGCCAGCAGCCACCTCCAGACAGGGGTAAACACCGGGGAGCTGTTTTTT
NA	TRBJ1-5	TRBV30	once	CAWSVGVDQPQHF	TGTGCCTGGAGTGTAGGAGTGGATCAGCCCCAGCATTTT
NA	TRBJ1-2	TRBV30	NA	CAWKSYRVDGYTF	TGTGCCTGGAAATCTTACAGGGTGGATGGCTACACCTTC
TRBD1	TRBJ1-5	TRBV30	NA	CAWSARDRGNQPQHF	TGTGCCTGGAGTGCGCGGGACAGGGGAAATCAGCCCCAGCATTTT
TRBD1	TRBJ1-6	TRBV9	NA	CASSPGQGKNSPLHF	TGTGCCAGCAGCCCTGGACAGGGGAAGAATTCACCCCTCCACTTT
TRBD2	TRBJ2-2	TRBV7-3	NA	CASRREAGELFF	TGTGCCAGCAGGCGGGAGGCCGGGGAGCTGTTTTTT
TRBD2	TRBJ2-4	TRBV6-2/TRBV6-3	NA	CASSYQRGLAKNIQYF	TGTGCCAGCAGTTACCAGCGGGGACTAGCCAAAAACATTCAGTACTTC
NA	TRBJ1-2	TRBV6-2/TRBV6-3	NA	CASSYAAVSIGGYTF	TGTGCCAGCAGTTACGCGGCAGTATCGATTGGTGGCTACACCTTC
TRBD2	TRBJ2-5	TRBV24-1	NA	CATSLAERLRTQYF	TGTGCCACCAGTCTAGCGGAGAGGCTGCGGACCCAGTACTTC
TRBD2	TRBJ2-5	TRBV29-1	NA	CSVATSGLETQYF	TGCAGCGTTGCGACTAGCGGGCTGGAGACCCAGTACTTC
NA	TRBJ1-2	TRBV5-1	NA	CASSLEQGGYTF	TGCGCCAGCAGCTTGGAGCAGGGTGGCTACACCTTC
NA	TRBJ2-4	TRBV7-2	once	CASSSERGAKNIQYF	TGTGCCAGCAGCTCCGAAAGGGGAGCCAAAAACATTCAGTACTTC
NA	TRBJ1-1	TRBV5-1	NA	CASSLGMTGNTEAFF	TGCGCCAGCAGCTTGGGGATGACAGGGAACACTGAAGCTTTCTTT
NA	TRBJ1-5	TRBV18	NA	CASSPTENQPQHF	TGTGCCAGCTCACCGACAGAGAATCAGCCCCAGCATTTT
TRBD2	TRBJ2-3	TRBV3-1/TRBV3-2	once	CASSLIGAGRPPTDTQYF	TGTGCCAGCAGCCTAATCGGAGCGGGACGCCCCCCCACAGATACGCAGTATTTT
NA	TRBJ2-7	TRBV3-1/TRBV3-2	once	CASSLGYEQYF	TGTGCCAGCAGTCTAGGCTACGAGCAGTACTTC
NA	TRBJ2-2	TRBV18	few	CASSPPEGNGELFF	TGTGCCAGCTCACCACCTGAGGGAAACGGGGAGCTGTTTTTT
TRBD2	TRBJ2-7	TRBV18	NA	CASSPTSGSTSYEQYF	TGTGCCAGCTCACCAACTAGCGGGAGTACATCCTACGAGCAGTACTTC
NA	TRBJ2-5	TRBV13	NA	CASSSRTAQETQYF	TGTGCCAGCAGCTCCCGGACAGCCCAAGAGACCCAGTACTTC
NA	TRBJ2-1	TRBV18	once	CASLAGGSNEQFF	TGTGCCAGCCTCGCAGGGGGGAGTAATGAGCAGTTCTTC
TRBD1	TRBJ2-1	TRBV7-3	NA	CASSPGQGSYNEQFF	TGTGCCAGCAGCCCCGGACAGGGTTCCTACAATGAGCAGTTCTTC
NA	TRBJ2-5	TRBV28	NA	CASTPRGRVEETQYF	TGTGCCAGCACCCCCCGAGGGCGGGTTGAAGAGACCCAGTACTTC
NA	TRBJ1-1	TRBV12-3/TRBV12-4	NA	CASTDRRPEAFF	TGTGCCAGCACCGATAGGAGGCCTGAAGCTTTCTTT
NA	TRBJ1-4	TRBV19	NA	CASSMRGRGGEKLFF	TGTGCCAGTAGTATGCGAGGCAGGGGCGGTGAAAAACTGTTTTTT
TRBD1	TRBJ1-4	TRBV28	NA	CASSTPGQGGEKLFF	TGTGCCAGCAGTACGCCGGGACAGGGTGGTGAAAAACTGTTTTTT
TRBD2	TRBJ2-1	TRBV7-9	NA	CASSSLAGQPSYNEQFF	TGTGCCAGCAGCTCACTAGCGGGGCAACCCTCCTACAATGAGCAGTTCTTC
NA	TRBJ1-1	TRBV29-1	NA	CSVGSLTEAFF	TGCAGCGTGGGGAGCCTAACTGAAGCTTTCTTT
NA	TRBJ1-5	TRBV5-1	NA	CASSAEGYSNQPQHF	TGCGCCAGCAGCGCGGAGGGATATAGCAATCAGCCCCAGCATTTT
NA	TRBJ2-5	TRBV27	NA	CASKYGTFEETQYF	TGTGCCAGCAAATACGGGACATTTGAGGAGACCCAGTACTTC
NA	TRBJ1-2	TRBV12-3/TRBV12-4	NA	CASSLYGGYTF	TGTGCCAGCAGTTTATACGGGGGCTACACCTTC
TRBD1	TRBJ1-6	TRBV5-1	NA	CASSSTGRKDNSPLHF	TGCGCCAGCAGCTCGACAGGGCGGAAGGATAATTCACCCCTCCACTTT
NA	TRBJ2-3	TRBV5-1	NA	CASSLWGGGSTDTQYF	TGCGCCAGCAGCTTGTGGGGGGGCGGAAGCACAGATACGCAGTATTTT
TRBD2	TRBJ2-2	TRBV19	NA	CASSRTSGSGDTGELFF	TGTGCCAGTAGCCGGACTAGCGGGAGTGGGGACACCGGGGAGCTGTTTTTT
NA	TRBJ1-6	TRBV6-5	NA	CASSYFRGNSPLHF	TGTGCCAGCAGTTACTTCAGGGGTAATTCACCCCTCCACTTT
TRBD1	TRBJ2-3	TRBV29-1	NA	CSVAGGSHADTQYF	TGCAGCGTTGCAGGGGGCAGTCACGCAGATACGCAGTATTTT
NA	TRBJ2-1	TRBV30	NA	CAWSAYNEQFF	TGTGCCTGGAGTGCATACAATGAGCAGTTCTTC
NA	TRBJ1-6	TRBV18	once	CASSPGAGGSALHF	TGTGCCAGCTCACCGGGCGCGGGCGGCTCGGCCCTCCACTTT
NA	TRBJ2-2	TRBV4-2	many	CASSPASFSGHTGELFF	TGTGCCAGCAGCCCCGCCTCGTTCAGCGGTCACACCGGGGAGCTGTTTTTT
NA	TRBJ1-2	TRBV27	NA	CASSSRQNYGYTF	TGTGCCAGCAGTTCCCGACAGAACTATGGCTACACCTTC
TRBD1	TRBJ1-2	TRBV6-2/TRBV6-3	few	CASSDRAGYGYTF	TGTGCCAGCAGCGACAGGGCGGGCTATGGCTACACCTTC
NA	TRBJ2-7	TRBV6-2/TRBV6-3	NA	CASTPGQGPNEQYF	TGTGCCAGCACCCCCGGTCAGGGGCCCAACGAGCAGTACTTC
NA	TRBJ1-4	TRBV30	few	CAWSVQGRTGEKLFF	TGTGCCTGGAGTGTACAAGGGCGCACGGGGGAAAAACTGTTTTTT
NA	TRBJ1-5	TRBV5-1	NA	CASRQGQNQPQHF	TGCGCCAGCAGACAGGGACAAAATCAGCCCCAGCATTTT
TRBD1	TRBJ2-2	TRBV5-1	NA	CASSVGTGHTGELFF	TGCGCCAGCAGCGTCGGGACAGGGCACACCGGGGAGCTGTTTTTT
NA	TRBJ2-3	TRBV6-1	NA	CASSETGRLSTQYF	TGTGCCAGCAGTGAAACTGGTCGCTTGAGTACGCAGTATTTT
TRBD2	TRBJ2-3	TRBV29-1	NA	CSANLAGPTDTQYF	TGCAGCGCGAATCTAGCGGGACCCACAGATACGCAGTATTTT
NA	TRBJ2-3	TRBV7-2	once	CASSSTQITDTQYF	TGTGCCAGCAGCTCGACTCAGATCACAGATACGCAGTATTTT